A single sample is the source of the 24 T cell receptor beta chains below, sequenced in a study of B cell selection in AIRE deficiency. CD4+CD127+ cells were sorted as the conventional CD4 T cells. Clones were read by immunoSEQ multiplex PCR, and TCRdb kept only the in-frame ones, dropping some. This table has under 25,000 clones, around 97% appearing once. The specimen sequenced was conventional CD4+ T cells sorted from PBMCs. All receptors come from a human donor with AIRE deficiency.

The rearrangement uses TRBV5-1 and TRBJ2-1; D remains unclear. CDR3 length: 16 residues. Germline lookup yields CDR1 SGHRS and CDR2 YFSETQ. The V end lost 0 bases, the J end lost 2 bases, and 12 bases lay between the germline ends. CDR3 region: CASSLEPVGTYNEQFF. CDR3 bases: TGCGCCAGCAGCTTGGAGCCGGTGGGCACCTACAATGAGCAGTTCTTC.

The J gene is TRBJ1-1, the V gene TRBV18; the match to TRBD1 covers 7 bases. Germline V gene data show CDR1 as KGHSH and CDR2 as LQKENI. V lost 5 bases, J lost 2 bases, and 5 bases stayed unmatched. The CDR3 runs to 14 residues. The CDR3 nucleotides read TGTGCCAGCTCATTAAACAGGGGTAACACTGAAGCTTTCTTT. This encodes CASSLNRGNTEAFF.

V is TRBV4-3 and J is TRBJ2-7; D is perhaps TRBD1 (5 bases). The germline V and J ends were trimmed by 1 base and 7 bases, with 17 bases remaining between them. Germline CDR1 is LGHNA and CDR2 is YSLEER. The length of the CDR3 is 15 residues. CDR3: CASSQVRGQVREQYF. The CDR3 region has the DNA TGCGCCAGCAGCCAAGTTAGGGGCCAGGTCCGAGAGCAGTACTTC.

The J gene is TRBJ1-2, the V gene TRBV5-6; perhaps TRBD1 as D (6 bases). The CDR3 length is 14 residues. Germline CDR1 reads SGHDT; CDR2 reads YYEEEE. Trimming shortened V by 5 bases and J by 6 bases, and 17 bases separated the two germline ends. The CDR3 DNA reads TGTGCCAGCAGTCTCACAGGGTTAAGCAATGGCTACACCTTC. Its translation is CASSLTGLSNGYTF.

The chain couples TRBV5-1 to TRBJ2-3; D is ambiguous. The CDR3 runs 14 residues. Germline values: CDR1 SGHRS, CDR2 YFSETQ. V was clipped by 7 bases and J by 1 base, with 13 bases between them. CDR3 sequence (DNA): TGCGCCAGCGCAAAACTGCTCGGCACAGATACGCAGTATTTT. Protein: CASAKLLGTDTQYF.

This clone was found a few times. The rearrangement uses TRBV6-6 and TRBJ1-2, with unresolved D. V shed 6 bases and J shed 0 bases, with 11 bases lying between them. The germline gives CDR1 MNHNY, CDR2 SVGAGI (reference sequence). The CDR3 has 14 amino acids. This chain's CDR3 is CASRIQLSNYGYTF. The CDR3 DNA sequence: TGTGCCAGCAGGATACAACTTTCTAACTATGGCTACACCTTC.

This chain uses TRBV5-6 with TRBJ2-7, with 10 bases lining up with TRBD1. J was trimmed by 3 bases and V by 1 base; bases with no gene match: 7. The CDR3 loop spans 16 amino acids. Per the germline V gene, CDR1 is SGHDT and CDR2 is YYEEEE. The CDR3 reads CASSLFRDRGIYEQYF. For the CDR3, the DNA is TGTGCCAGCAGCTTGTTCCGGGACAGGGGTATCTACGAGCAGTACTTC.

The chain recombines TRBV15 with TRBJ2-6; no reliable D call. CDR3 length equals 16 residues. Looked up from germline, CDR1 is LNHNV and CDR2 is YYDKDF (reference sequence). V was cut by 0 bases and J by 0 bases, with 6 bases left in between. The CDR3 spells CATSRDPSSGANVLTF. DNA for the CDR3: TGTGCCACCAGCAGAGATCCGAGCTCTGGGGCCAACGTCCTGACTTTC.

The CDR3 nucleotides read TGTGCCAGCAGACCGGTCCCCAATTCACCCCTCCACTTT. Translation: CASRPVPNSPLHF. The rearrangement joins TRBV6-1 to TRBJ1-6; D unclear. The CDR3 sequence is 13 residues long. V gave up 6 bases and J gave up 7 bases, with 10 bases separating them. Germline V gene sequence: CDR1 MNHNS, CDR2 SASEGT.

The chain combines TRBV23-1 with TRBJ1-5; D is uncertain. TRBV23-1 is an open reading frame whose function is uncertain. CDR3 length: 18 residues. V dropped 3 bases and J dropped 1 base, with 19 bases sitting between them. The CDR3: CASSHRQKGPCSNQPQHF. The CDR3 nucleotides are TGCGCCAGCAGTCACCGGCAGAAAGGGCCTTGCAGCAATCAGCCCCAGCATTTT.

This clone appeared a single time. CDR3 sequence: CASSLGGTGGNTIYF. CDR3 nucleotide sequence: TGTGCCAGCAGCTTGGGGGGCACGGGTGGAAACACCATATATTTT. This rearrangement joins TRBV5-6 to TRBJ1-3; D may be TRBD1 (5 bases). Germline V gives CDR1 SGHDT, CDR2 YYEEEE. This CDR3 is built from 15 residues. Trimming left V 0 bases short and J 3 bases short, with 10 bases between.

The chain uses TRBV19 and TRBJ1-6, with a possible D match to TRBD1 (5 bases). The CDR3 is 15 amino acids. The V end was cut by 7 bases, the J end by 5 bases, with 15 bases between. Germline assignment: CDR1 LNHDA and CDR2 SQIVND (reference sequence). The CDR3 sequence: CASNAGRSDNSPLHF. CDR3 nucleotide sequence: TGTGCCAGTAACGCAGGGAGAAGCGATAATTCACCCCTCCACTTT. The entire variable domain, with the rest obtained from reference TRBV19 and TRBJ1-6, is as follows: DGGITQSPKYLFRKEGQNVTLSCEQNLNHDAMYWYRQDPGQGLRLIYYSQIVNDFQKGDIAEGYSVSREKKESFPLTVTSAQKNPTAFYLCASNAGRSDNSPLHFGNGTRLTVT.

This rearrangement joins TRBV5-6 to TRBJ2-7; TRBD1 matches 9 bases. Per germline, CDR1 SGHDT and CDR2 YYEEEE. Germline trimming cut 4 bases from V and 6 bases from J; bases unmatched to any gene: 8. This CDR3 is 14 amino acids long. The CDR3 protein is CASSDEGTGREQYF. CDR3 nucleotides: TGTGCCAGCAGCGACGAAGGGACAGGGCGCGAGCAGTACTTC. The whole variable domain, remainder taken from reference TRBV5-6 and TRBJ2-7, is DAGVTQSPTHLIKTRGQQVTLRCSPKSGHDTVSWYQQALGQGPQFIFQYYEEEERQRGNFPDRFSGHQFPNYSSELNVNALLLGDSALYLCASSDEGTGREQYFGPGTRLTVT.

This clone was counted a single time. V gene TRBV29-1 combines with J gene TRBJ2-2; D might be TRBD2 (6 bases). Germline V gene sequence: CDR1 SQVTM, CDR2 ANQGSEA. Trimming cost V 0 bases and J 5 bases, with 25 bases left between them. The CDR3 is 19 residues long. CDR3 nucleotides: TGCAGCGTTGAAGAGCTTACCCGGGAGCACCTCGCGGTGACCGGGGAGCTGTTTTTT. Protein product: CSVEELTREHLAVTGELFF.

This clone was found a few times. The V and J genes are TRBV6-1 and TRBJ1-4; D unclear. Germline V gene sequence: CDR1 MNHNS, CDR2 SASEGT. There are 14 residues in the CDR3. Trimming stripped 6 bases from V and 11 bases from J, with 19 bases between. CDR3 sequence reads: CASRGSTGYGKLFF. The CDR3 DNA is TGTGCCAGCAGGGGTTCGACGGGCTATGGGAAACTGTTTTTT.

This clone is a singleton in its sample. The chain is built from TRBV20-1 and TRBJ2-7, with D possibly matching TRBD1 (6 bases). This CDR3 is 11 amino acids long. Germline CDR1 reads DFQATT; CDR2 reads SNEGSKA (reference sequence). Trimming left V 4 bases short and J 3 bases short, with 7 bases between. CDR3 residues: CSAIRGYEQYF. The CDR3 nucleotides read TGCAGTGCTATCAGGGGCTACGAGCAGTACTTC.

The chain's CDR3 is CSVNPQGWGGELFF. CDR3 coding DNA: TGCAGCGTTAACCCACAGGGATGGGGCGGGGAGCTGTTTTTT. The V call is TRBV29-1, the J call TRBJ2-2, with D maybe TRBD1 (6 bases). Trimming took off 5 bases at V and 7 bases at J, with 17 bases between the two ends. The CDR3 consists of 14 residues. CDR1 is SQVTM, CDR2 ANQGSEA, per germline.

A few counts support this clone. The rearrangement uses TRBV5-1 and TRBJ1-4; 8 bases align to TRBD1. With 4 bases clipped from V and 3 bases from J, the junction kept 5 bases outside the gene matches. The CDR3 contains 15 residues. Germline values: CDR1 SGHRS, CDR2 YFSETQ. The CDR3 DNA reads TGCGCCAGCAGCCGGGGACAGGTGCCTAATGAAAAACTGTTTTTT. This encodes CASSRGQVPNEKLFF.

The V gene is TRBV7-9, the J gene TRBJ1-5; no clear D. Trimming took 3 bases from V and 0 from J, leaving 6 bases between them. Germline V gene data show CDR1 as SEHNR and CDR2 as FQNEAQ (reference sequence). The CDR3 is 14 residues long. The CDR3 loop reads CASSFDYSNQPQHF. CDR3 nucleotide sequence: TGTGCCAGCAGCTTCGATTATAGCAATCAGCCCCAGCATTTT.

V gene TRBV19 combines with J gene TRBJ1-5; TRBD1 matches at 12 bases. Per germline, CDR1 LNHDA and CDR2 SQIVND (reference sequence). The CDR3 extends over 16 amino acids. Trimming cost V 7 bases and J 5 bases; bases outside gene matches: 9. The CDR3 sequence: CASKEWDRGPYQPQHF. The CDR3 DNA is TGTGCCAGTAAGGAGTGGGACAGGGGGCCCTATCAGCCCCAGCATTTT.

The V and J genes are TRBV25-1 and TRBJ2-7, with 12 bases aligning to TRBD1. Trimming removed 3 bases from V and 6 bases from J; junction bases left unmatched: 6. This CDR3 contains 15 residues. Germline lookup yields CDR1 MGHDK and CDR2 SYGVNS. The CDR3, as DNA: TGTGCCAGCAGTGAGCTGGGGACAGGGGGCGGCGAGCAGTACTTC. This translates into CASSELGTGGGEQYF.

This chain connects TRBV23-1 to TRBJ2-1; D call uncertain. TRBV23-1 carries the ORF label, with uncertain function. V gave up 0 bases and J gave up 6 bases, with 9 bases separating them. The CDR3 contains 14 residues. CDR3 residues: CASSQSHLPNEQFF. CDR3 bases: TGCGCCAGCAGTCAATCCCACCTCCCCAATGAGCAGTTCTTC.

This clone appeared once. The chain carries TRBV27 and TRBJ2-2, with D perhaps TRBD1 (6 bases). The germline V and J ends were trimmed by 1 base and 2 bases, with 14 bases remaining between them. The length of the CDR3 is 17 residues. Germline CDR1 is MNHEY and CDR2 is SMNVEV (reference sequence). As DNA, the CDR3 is TGTGCCAGCAGTTTATTCTTGGCAGGGGTTAACACCGGGGAGCTGTTTTTT. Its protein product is CASSLFLAGVNTGELFF.

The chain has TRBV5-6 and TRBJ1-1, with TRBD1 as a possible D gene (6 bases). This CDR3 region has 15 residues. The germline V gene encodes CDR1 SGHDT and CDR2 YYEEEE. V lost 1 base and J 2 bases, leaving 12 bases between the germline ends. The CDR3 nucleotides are TGTGCCAGCAGCTTGCCGGGGGCGTATAACACTGAAGCTTTCTTT. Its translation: CASSLPGAYNTEAFF.